These 14 T cell receptor beta chains originate from one sample sequenced in a study of T cells in localized non-small cell lung cancer. Assay: immunoSEQ multiplex PCR; the TCRdb copy retains only in-frame clones and omits some. The sample yields fewer than 35,000 clones, roughly nine tenths seen once. Material: peripheral blood, obtained before any cancer treatment. These receptors all stem from a female donor of 60 years or more with stage I lung adenocarcinoma.

The chain joins TRBV28 to TRBJ2-3; 7 bases fit TRBD2. Germline V gives CDR1 MDHEN, CDR2 SYDVKM. The J segment lost 0 bases and the V segment lost 6 bases, leaving 6 bases of the junction unmatched. The length of the CDR3 is 15 residues. The CDR3 loop reads CASSPSGTSTDTQYF. CDR3 in DNA: TGTGCCAGCAGCCCTAGCGGCACTAGCACAGATACGCAGTATTTT.

The genes are TRBV27 and TRBJ2-1; TRBD2 matches at 7 bases. J gave up 3 bases and V 4 bases, and 3 bases lay outside the gene matches. CDR3 length equals 14 residues. CDR1 MNHEY and CDR2 SMNVEV come from the germline V gene (reference sequence). The CDR3 DNA sequence: TGTGCCAGCAGTTCCCTAGCGGTCTACAATGAGCAGTTCTTC. Translation gives CASSSLAVYNEQFF.

The genes are TRBV6-1 and TRBJ1-2; 12 bases align to TRBD1. With V trimmed by 6 bases and J by 7 bases, 6 bases remained unmatched. Germline CDR1 is MNHNS and CDR2 is SASEGT. The CDR3 is made up of 14 amino acids. Here the CDR3 reads CASRPGQGALGYTF. Written as DNA, the CDR3 is TGTGCCAGCAGACCGGGACAGGGGGCGCTTGGCTACACCTTC.

The V and J genes are TRBV10-3 and TRBJ2-3, with a tentative D call TRBD2 (6 bases). The CDR3 contains 14 residues. The ends were cut back, 3 bases at V and 2 bases at J, with 9 bases in the middle. CDR1 and CDR2 (germline): ENHRY, SYGVKD. The CDR3 nucleotides are TGTGCCATCAGTGAACGGGACTTCACAGATACGCAGTATTTT. Translated: CAISERDFTDTQYF.

The rearrangement links TRBV19 to TRBJ2-2; D possibly corresponds to TRBD1 (5 bases). This CDR3 has 14 residues. With 2 bases removed from V and 7 bases from J, the gap between germline ends came to 11 bases. Germline CDR1 LNHDA, CDR2 SQIVND (reference sequence). CDR3 sequence reads: CASSIRTSRGELFF. Written as DNA, the CDR3 is TGTGCCAGTAGTATAAGGACATCTCGCGGGGAGCTGTTTTTT.

V usage is TRBV30 and J usage is TRBJ1-2; no definite D call. The CDR3 consists of 14 residues. From germline, CDR1 is GTSNPN and CDR2 SVGIG (reference sequence). Trimming left V 0 bases short and J 2 bases short, with 10 bases between. CDR3 in DNA: TGTGCCTGGAGTGTGCGGCCGGAGAACTATGGCTACACCTTC. Protein sequence: CAWSVRPENYGYTF.

This clone appeared a single time. The chain carries TRBV5-1 and TRBJ2-1, with D tentatively TRBD1 or TRBD2 (5 bases each). Between the trimmed V and J ends, which lost 4 bases and 4 bases, there was a span of 12 bases. CDR1 SGHRS and CDR2 YFSETQ come from the germline V gene. The length of the CDR3 is 14 residues. CDR3 protein: CASSPGPEYNEQFF. For the CDR3, the DNA is TGCGCCAGCAGCCCGGGACCCGAGTACAATGAGCAGTTCTTC.

J is TRBJ1-4 and V is TRBV6-5, with TRBD1 as a possible D gene (5 bases). This CDR3 spans 14 amino acids. V lost 5 bases and J lost 6, with 13 bases in between. Germline V CDR1 and CDR2: MNHEY, SVGAGI. The CDR3 reads CASSARRGDEKLFF. CDR3 coding DNA: TGTGCCAGCAGTGCCAGGCGGGGGGATGAAAAACTGTTTTTT.

The chain recombines TRBV6-5 with TRBJ2-2; 7 nucleotides align to TRBD1. Germline CDR1 MNHEY, CDR2 SVGAGI. This CDR3 is 14 amino acids long. J gave up 3 bases and V 2 bases, and 0 bases lay outside the gene matches. The CDR3 DNA sequence: TGTGCCAGCAGTTACAGGGGGCACACCGGGGAGCTGTTTTTT. It specifies CASSYRGHTGELFF.

The J gene is TRBJ2-7, the V gene TRBV19; 12 positions match TRBD1. Germline V lookup: CDR1 LNHDA, CDR2 SQIVND (reference sequence). Trimming at V came to 3 bases and at J to 9 bases, leaving 3 bases not matched to a gene. This CDR3 is 13 amino acids long. This CDR3 reads CASSIGTGGSQYF. The CDR3 coding sequence is TGTGCCAGTAGTATCGGGACAGGGGGCTCGCAGTACTTC.

The rearrangement joins TRBV7-8 to TRBJ1-1; tentative D call: TRBD1 (5 bases). With 0 bases removed from V and 3 bases from J, the gap between germline ends came to 8 bases. Germline V gives CDR1 SGHVS, CDR2 FQNEAQ. The CDR3 has 14 amino acids. This CDR3 reads CASSLARGDTEAFF. CDR3 nucleotide sequence: TGTGCCAGCAGCTTAGCGCGGGGGGACACTGAAGCTTTCTTT. The full variable domain, completed using reference TRBV7-8 and TRBJ1-1, is GAGVSQSPRYKVAKRGQDVALRCDPISGHVSLFWYQQALGQGPEFLTYFQNEAQLDKSGLPSDRFFAERPEGSVSTLKIQRTQQEDSAVYLCASSLARGDTEAFFGQGTRLTVV.

The chain links TRBV5-1 to TRBJ1-2, with 9 nucleotides matching TRBD1. The length of the CDR3 is 14 residues. Trimming removed 4 bases from V and 5 bases from J; junction bases left unmatched: 6. Per the germline V gene, CDR1 is SGHRS and CDR2 is YFSETQ. Here the CDR3 DNA reads TGCGCCAGCAGCCCCGGGACAGGGCCTTATGGCTACACCTTC. The encoded protein is CASSPGTGPYGYTF.

V is TRBV28 and J is TRBJ1-5, with D tentatively TRBD1 (5 bases). The CDR3 runs to 13 residues. V dropped 6 bases and J dropped 1 base, with 7 bases sitting between them. Germline V gene sequence: CDR1 MDHEN, CDR2 SYDVKM. CDR3 protein: CASRRDSNQPQHF. CDR3 sequence (DNA): TGTGCCAGCAGACGGGACAGCAATCAGCCCCAGCATTTT. Filled out from reference TRBV28 and TRBJ1-5, the complete variable domain reads DVKVTQSSRYLVKRTGEKVFLECVQDMDHENMFWYRQDPGLGLRLIYFSYDVKMKEKGDIPEGYSVSREKKERFSLILESASTNQTSMYLCASRRDSNQPQHFGDGTRLSIL.

This clone showed up just once. The chain links TRBV7-9 to TRBJ1-1; D is uncertain. The CDR3 has 13 residues. The V gene lost 4 bases and the J gene lost 0 bases, with 6 bases spanning the gap. In germline, CDR1 is SEHNR, CDR2 FQNEAQ (reference sequence). The CDR3 bases are TGTGCCAGCAGCTACCTCCTGAACACTGAAGCTTTCTTT. The encoded protein is CASSYLLNTEAFF.